A selection of T cell receptor beta chains follows, all from one sample in a study of cytomegalovirus exposure and HLA in healthy donors. Clones were read by immunoSEQ multiplex PCR, and TCRdb kept only the in-frame ones, dropping some. The sample table sets out tens of thousands of clones. The sequencing input was PBMCs. The receptors originated from a middle-aged man in good health and CMV-seronegative. The CDR3 runs from the conserved cysteine through the conserved F or W. The order of the fields is CDR3 protein, CDR3 DNA, J gene, V gene, D gene. The D gene is left open where the match is weak.

CDR3: CASTVTGELFF
DNA: TGTGCCAGCACCGTCACCGGGGAGCTGTTTTTT
J: TRBJ2-2
V: TRBV7-9
D: -

CDR3: CASSPVLAGDYGYTF
DNA: TGTGCCAGCAGTCCCGTACTGGCAGGGGACTATGGCTACACCTTC
J: TRBJ1-2
V: TRBV28
D: -

CDR3: CASSPPRLAGSTGELFF
DNA: TGTGCCAGCTCACCTCCACGACTAGCGGGGTCCACCGGGGAGCTGTTTTTT
J: TRBJ2-2
V: TRBV18
D: TRBD2

CDR3: CAWRSQSAGNTIYF
DNA: TGTGCCTGGAGGTCGCAGAGCGCTGGAAACACCATATATTTT
J: TRBJ1-3
V: TRBV30
D: -

CDR3: CAISEPGQGAAEQFF
DNA: TGTGCCATCAGTGAGCCGGGACAGGGGGCGGCTGAGCAGTTCTTC
J: TRBJ2-1
V: TRBV10-3
D: TRBD1

CDR3: CASSVEGQGAGKLFF
DNA: TGTGCCAGCAGCGTAGAGGGACAGGGGGCTGGAAAACTGTTTTTT
J: TRBJ1-4
V: TRBV9
D: TRBD1

CDR3: CASNGQGRTDTQYF
DNA: TGTGCCAGCAACGGACAGGGGAGAACAGATACGCAGTATTTT
J: TRBJ2-3
V: TRBV2
D: TRBD1

CDR3: CASSTTANRGNYGYTF
DNA: TGTGCCAGTAGTACGACCGCGAATCGGGGGAACTATGGCTACACCTTC
J: TRBJ1-2
V: TRBV19
D: -

CDR3: CASSPRVGGTDTQYF
DNA: TGCGCCAGCAGTCCGAGAGTAGGGGGCACAGATACGCAGTATTTT
J: TRBJ2-3
V: TRBV5-1
D: -

CDR3: CASSYGRGNTEAFF
DNA: TGTGCCAGCAGTTACGGCAGGGGGAACACTGAAGCTTTCTTT
J: TRBJ1-1
V: TRBV6-5
D: -

CDR3: CASSNPEGSVDTEAFF
DNA: TGTGCCAGTAGTAACCCGGAGGGCAGTGTGGACACTGAAGCTTTCTTT
J: TRBJ1-1
V: TRBV19
D: -

CDR3: CASSLEQMNTGELFF
DNA: TGCGCCAGCAGCTTGGAACAGATGAACACCGGGGAGCTGTTTTTT
J: TRBJ2-2
V: TRBV5-1
D: -

CDR3: CASSQRTGGTNEKLFF
DNA: TGTGCCAGCAGCCAGAGGACAGGGGGAACTAATGAAAAACTGTTTTTT
J: TRBJ1-4
V: TRBV7-2
D: TRBD1

CDR3: CASSIFATVNTEAFF
DNA: TGTGCCAGTAGTATCTTCGCGACAGTGAACACTGAAGCTTTCTTT
J: TRBJ1-1
V: TRBV19
D: -

CDR3: CASSAAGGSYEQYF
DNA: TGTGCCAGCAGTGCAGCGGGGGGGTCCTACGAGCAGTACTTC
J: TRBJ2-7
V: TRBV2
D: TRBD2

CDR3: CASTLLAGGTDTQYF
DNA: TGTGCCAGCACCCTTCTAGCGGGGGGCACAGATACGCAGTATTTT
J: TRBJ2-3
V: TRBV7-8
D: TRBD2

CDR3: CASSLVLTGANVLTF
DNA: TGCGCCAGCAGCTTGGTCTTAACTGGGGCCAACGTCCTGACTTTC
J: TRBJ2-6
V: TRBV5-1
D: -

CDR3: CSVGGGTEAFF
DNA: TGCAGCGTTGGGGGGGGCACTGAAGCTTTCTTT
J: TRBJ1-1
V: TRBV29-1
D: -

CDR3: CASSAQVGNTEAFF
DNA: TGTGCCAGCAGCGCCCAGGTTGGGAACACTGAAGCTTTCTTT
J: TRBJ1-1
V: TRBV11-2
D: -

CDR3: CASSRRTASEVNTIYF
DNA: TGTGCCAGCAGCAGACGGACAGCCTCTGAGGTCAACACCATATATTTT
J: TRBJ1-3
V: TRBV9
D: -

CDR3: CSVLGTGGLLEQYF
DNA: TGCAGCGTACTCGGGACAGGGGGCCTTCTCGAGCAGTACTTC
J: TRBJ2-7
V: TRBV29-1
D: TRBD1

CDR3: CATRQVREQFF
DNA: TGTGCCACACGACAGGTCCGGGAGCAGTTCTTC
J: TRBJ2-1
V: TRBV19
D: -

CDR3: CASSSGKNTEAFF
DNA: TGTGCCAGTAGTAGCGGGAAGAACACTGAAGCTTTCTTT
J: TRBJ1-1
V: TRBV19
D: -

CDR3: CAWSVQGLYGYTF
DNA: TGTGCCTGGAGTGTGCAGGGACTCTATGGCTACACCTTC
J: TRBJ1-2
V: TRBV30
D: -

CDR3: CASSSGQFRHGYTF
DNA: TGTGCCAGCAGTTCCGGACAGTTTCGCCATGGCTACACCTTC
J: TRBJ1-2
V: TRBV27
D: -

CDR3: CAWRLGGVQGETQYF
DNA: TGTGCCTGGAGGTTGGGCGGGGTACAGGGGGAGACCCAGTACTTC
J: TRBJ2-5
V: TRBV30
D: -

CDR3: CASSTQVYEQYF
DNA: TGTGCCAGCAGTACACAGGTTTACGAGCAGTACTTC
J: TRBJ2-7
V: TRBV28
D: -

CDR3: CASSLGGNYGYTF
DNA: TGTGCCAGCAGCTTGGGCGGGAACTATGGCTACACCTTC
J: TRBJ1-2
V: TRBV5-5
D: -

CDR3: CASSLAGYGNTEAFF
DNA: TGTGCCAGCAGCTTGGCGGGGTACGGGAACACTGAAGCTTTCTTT
J: TRBJ1-1
V: TRBV5-6
D: -

CDR3: CATQRQGLQPQHF
DNA: TGTGCCACCCAGAGGCAGGGACTTCAGCCCCAGCATTTT
J: TRBJ1-5
V: TRBV15
D: -

CDR3: CASSPTSDTRTQYF
DNA: TGTGCCAGCAGCCCGACCTCGGACACCCGGACCCAGTACTTC
J: TRBJ2-5
V: TRBV7-3
D: -

CDR3: CASSLQGTYNEQFF
DNA: TGTGCCAGCAGTTTACAGGGAACATACAATGAGCAGTTCTTC
J: TRBJ2-1
V: TRBV6-5
D: -

CDR3: CASSLWGDRAGTEAFF
DNA: TGTGCCAGCAGTTTATGGGGAGACAGGGCGGGCACTGAAGCTTTCTTT
J: TRBJ1-1
V: TRBV27
D: TRBD1

CDR3: CASSPRQAMGYTF
DNA: TGTGCCAGTAGTCCTCGACAGGCGATGGGCTACACCTTC
J: TRBJ1-2
V: TRBV19
D: -

CDR3: CASSPRGREGNTEAFF
DNA: TGTGCCAGCTCACCCCGGGGGAGGGAGGGGAACACTGAAGCTTTCTTT
J: TRBJ1-1
V: TRBV18
D: -

CDR3: CASSYRSGGGETQYF
DNA: TGTGCCAGCAGTTACAGAAGCGGGGGGGGTGAGACCCAGTACTTC
J: TRBJ2-5
V: TRBV6-5
D: TRBD2

CDR3: CASSLGGVGDTQYF
DNA: TGCGCCAGCAGCTTGGGGGGGGTTGGAGATACGCAGTATTTT
J: TRBJ2-3
V: TRBV5-1
D: -

CDR3: CASSIRVSWTGELFF
DNA: TGTGCCAGTAGTATCCGGGTCAGTTGGACCGGGGAGCTGTTTTTT
J: TRBJ2-2
V: TRBV19
D: -

CDR3: CASLNGDRVHYGYTF
DNA: TGTGCCAGCTTAAATGGGGACAGGGTACACTATGGCTACACCTTC
J: TRBJ1-2
V: TRBV28
D: TRBD1

CDR3: CAISGGLYGYAF
DNA: TGTGCCATCAGCGGCGGCCTCTATGGCTACGCCTTC
J: TRBJ1-2
V: TRBV10-3
D: -

CDR3: CASSATSGGGSYNEQFF
DNA: TGTGCCAGCAGTGCTACTAGCGGGGGGGGCTCCTACAATGAGCAGTTCTTC
J: TRBJ2-1
V: TRBV6-1
D: TRBD2

CDR3: CAWLAGNSRSSNEQFF
DNA: TGTGCCTGGCTAGCGGGAAACTCACGAAGTAGCAATGAGCAGTTCTTC
J: TRBJ2-1
V: TRBV30
D: TRBD2

CDR3: CASSSSTAPGTQYF
DNA: TGCGCCAGCAGCTCATCCACGGCCCCGGGAACCCAGTACTTC
J: TRBJ2-5
V: TRBV5-1
D: -